Each of the 28 T cell receptor beta chains below was sequenced from the same sample in a study of cytomegalovirus exposure and HLA in healthy donors. PCR used 60 Vbeta primers and 13 Jbeta primers. Measured with immunoSEQ multiplex PCR; TCRdb has only the in-frame clones, and not every one. The sample lists about 120,000 clones, roughly four fifths seen once, with 3.6% in the top ten. The sequencing sample was made of PBMCs. Receptors originate from a woman in her forties in good health and CMV-seropositive.

This clone was detected once. V gene TRBV29-1 combines with J gene TRBJ2-5; 9 bases are a match to TRBD2. Germline V gene data show CDR1 as SQVTM and CDR2 as ANQGSEA. CDR3 length: 15 amino acids. The V gene end was trimmed by 0 bases and the J gene end by 2 bases; junction bases not matched to a gene: 4. The CDR3 spells CSVEDRLAVQETQYF. The CDR3, as DNA: TGCAGCGTTGAAGATCGACTAGCGGTTCAAGAGACCCAGTACTTC.

This chain links TRBV11-2 with TRBJ2-1, with TRBD2 matching over 16 bases. V was pared by 5 bases and J by 2 bases, with 3 bases of the junction left unmatched. Germline CDR1 and CDR2: SGHAT and FQNNGV. The CDR3 is made up of 17 amino acids. The CDR3 protein is CASSTGLAGGTYNEQFF. In nucleotides, the CDR3 is TGTGCCAGCAGCACGGGACTAGCGGGAGGGACCTACAATGAGCAGTTCTTC.

J is TRBJ2-7 and V is TRBV4-3; 10 bases map to TRBD1. There are 14 residues in the CDR3. CDR1 is LGHNA, CDR2 YSLEER, per germline. V lost 5 bases to trimming and J lost 6 bases; unmatched junction nucleotides: 7. CDR3 nucleotide sequence: TGCGCCAGCAGCGAAGGGGGGACAGGGGTCGAGCAGTACTTC. This codes for CASSEGGTGVEQYF.

This clone was counted a single time. V gene TRBV7-9 combines with J gene TRBJ2-1; D uncertain. The CDR3 loop spans 16 amino acids. Germline lookup yields CDR1 SEHNR and CDR2 FQNEAQ (reference sequence). V dropped 0 bases and J dropped 11 bases, with 20 bases sitting between them. This chain's CDR3 is CASSLAPSRYLRQQFF. CDR3 coding DNA: TGTGCCAGCAGCTTAGCTCCTTCTCGGTATTTGAGGCAGCAGTTCTTC. Combining the CDR3 with reference TRBV7-9 and TRBJ2-1 gives the whole variable domain DTGVSQNPRHKITKRGQNVTFRCDPISEHNRLYWYRQTLGQGPEFLTYFQNEAQLEKSRLLSDRFSAERPKGSFSTLEIQRTEQGDSAMYLCASSLAPSRYLRQQFFGPGTRLTVL.

This chain uses TRBV4-3 with TRBJ1-4; the match to TRBD1 covers 11 bases. The CDR3 length is 17 residues. The V gene's germline CDR1 is LGHNA and CDR2 YSLEER. Losses at the gene ends were 4 bases for V and 3 bases for J; bases not matched to a gene: 7. The CDR3 sequence: CASSLGTGGPANEKLFF. In DNA form, the CDR3 reads TGCGCCAGCAGCCTCGGGACAGGGGGGCCAGCTAATGAAAAACTGTTTTTT.

The chain recombines TRBV4-1 with TRBJ2-6; no definite D call. The CDR3 contains 17 residues. CDR1 is MGHRA, CDR2 YSYEKL, per germline. V lost 2 bases to trimming and J lost 4 bases, with 15 bases between them. The DNA of the CDR3 is TGCGCCAGCAGCCAAAGGTTCGGATCGAGGGGGGCCAACGTCCTGACTTTC. It yields the protein CASSQRFGSRGANVLTF.

The table lists this clone with a count of one. The genes are TRBV4-1 and TRBJ2-1; TRBD2 aligns across 14 bases. The germline V gene encodes CDR1 MGHRA and CDR2 YSYEKL. V shed 6 bases, J shed 6 bases, and the junction held 4 bases outside the gene matches. The CDR3 has 15 amino acids. The CDR3 reads CASRGLAGVANEQFF. For the CDR3, the DNA is TGCGCCAGCAGGGGACTAGCGGGAGTGGCCAATGAGCAGTTCTTC.

The V call is TRBV28, the J call TRBJ2-3; 14 nucleotides align to TRBD2. Unmatched junction bases numbered 7, after V lost 4 bases and J lost 4 bases. Germline V gives CDR1 MDHEN, CDR2 SYDVKM. The CDR3 contains 17 residues. Written as DNA, the CDR3 is TGTGCCAGCAGTTCTCCTGGGACTAGCGGGGGACCAGATACGCAGTATTTT. This sequence encodes CASSSPGTSGGPDTQYF. Full variable domain (outside the CDR3, taken from reference TRBV28 and TRBJ2-3): DVKVTQSSRYLVKRTGEKVFLECVQDMDHENMFWYRQDPGLGLRLIYFSYDVKMKEKGDIPEGYSVSREKKERFSLILESASTNQTSMYLCASSSPGTSGGPDTQYFGPGTRLTVL.

This rearrangement joins TRBV5-1 to TRBJ2-7, with D perhaps TRBD2 (5 bases). The CDR3 contains 15 residues. V was shortened by 0 bases and J by 2 bases, with 12 bases between the two germline ends. Germline CDR1 is SGHRS and CDR2 is YFSETQ. CDR3 amino acids: CASSLEPGVTYEQYF. The CDR3 nucleotides read TGCGCCAGCAGCTTGGAACCCGGGGTCACCTACGAGCAGTACTTC.

The chain combines TRBV9 with TRBJ1-2; D call uncertain. CDR3 length: 14 residues. V was pared by 4 bases and J by 1 base, with 11 bases between. Germline V gives CDR1 SGDLS, CDR2 YYNGEE. CDR3 sequence reads: CASSSPLNNYGYTF. DNA for the CDR3: TGTGCCAGCAGCTCCCCACTGAATAACTATGGCTACACCTTC.

This clone was picked up one time. CDR3 DNA sequence: TGTGCCAGCAGTTTGTATTCTGGAAACACCATATATTTT. Translated, it gives CASSLYSGNTIYF. The J gene is TRBJ1-3, the V gene TRBV28; the D is unclear. The CDR3 sequence is 13 residues long. The V gene's germline CDR1 is MDHEN and CDR2 SYDVKM. V dropped 3 bases and J dropped 1 base, with 4 bases sitting between them.

The chain joins TRBV30 to TRBJ2-1; 8 bases map to TRBD2. V dropped 0 bases and J dropped 4; count of bases not matched to a gene: 5. The V gene's germline CDR1 is GTSNPN and CDR2 SVGIG (reference sequence). The CDR3 is 15 residues long. The CDR3: CAWSVLLADYNEQFF. The CDR3 region has the DNA TGTGCCTGGAGTGTACTACTAGCGGATTACAATGAGCAGTTCTTC.

This clone has just a few counts. This chain uses TRBV11-2 with TRBJ2-3; the D gene is possibly TRBD1 (6 bases). Germline CDR1 reads SGHAT; CDR2 reads FQNNGV. Trimming left V 10 bases short and J 4 bases short, with 12 bases between. The CDR3 is 12 residues long. The CDR3 nucleotides read TGTGCCACCCTACAGGGACCAGATACGCAGTATTTT. Protein: CATLQGPDTQYF.

J is TRBJ1-5 and V is TRBV14, with D possibly matching TRBD1 (5 bases). The germline V gene encodes CDR1 SGHDN and CDR2 FVKESK. The CDR3 runs to 14 residues. The ends were cut back, 3 bases at V and 4 bases at J, with 10 bases in the middle. CDR3 nucleotide sequence: TGTGCCAGCAGCCAGTCAGGGAGGAATCAGCCCCAGCATTTT. This sequence encodes CASSQSGRNQPQHF.

The chain has TRBV5-1 and TRBJ2-2; 8 bases are a match to TRBD1. The CDR3 contains 16 residues. After removal of 0 bases from V and 3 bases from J, the junction contained 4 bases not matched to a gene. The germline CDR1 and CDR2 sequences are SGHRS and YFSETQ. The CDR3 loop reads CASSLDSGGYTGELFF. The CDR3 coding sequence is TGCGCCAGCAGCTTGGATTCAGGGGGCTACACCGGGGAGCTGTTTTTT.

The V call is TRBV10-3, the J call TRBJ2-7, with 14 bases fitting TRBD2. The CDR3 covers 14 residues. Per the germline V gene, CDR1 is ENHRY and CDR2 is SYGVKD. With 8 bases clipped from V and 5 bases from J, the junction kept 5 bases outside the gene matches. The chain's CDR3 is CAIGLAGGSDEQYF. Here the CDR3 DNA reads TGTGCCATCGGACTAGCGGGGGGCTCGGACGAGCAGTACTTC.

This clone is a singleton in its sample. The gene calls are TRBV10-3 and TRBJ2-7; 8 nucleotides align to TRBD1. The CDR3 spans 14 residues. The germline CDR1 and CDR2 sequences are ENHRY and SYGVKD. The V segment lost 7 bases and the J segment 0 bases; nucleotides outside the gene matches: 5. The CDR3 protein is CAIMGQALSYEQYF. The DNA of the CDR3 is TGTGCCATCATGGGACAGGCCCTCTCCTACGAGCAGTACTTC.

This clone was counted only a few times. At one of its ends the junction is not consistent with the germline gene, which may arise from a read error. This rearrangement joins TRBV7-8 to TRBJ1-1; no firm D call. The CDR3 length is 12 residues. CDR1 and CDR2 (germline): SGHVS, FQNEAQ. The CDR3 DNA reads as TGTGCCAGCAGCTTAAGAGACACAGAAGCTTTCTTT. Protein product: CASSLRDTEAFF.

Worth noting for this clone: The junction differs from germline at one of its ends, possibly a read error. The V gene is TRBV7-7, the J gene TRBJ2-7, with D possibly being TRBD1 (6 bases). Germline CDR1 and CDR2: SSHAT and FNYEAQ (reference sequence). CDR3 length equals 13 residues. The CDR3 bases are TGTGCTAGCAGCCCCGGACAGCACTACGAGCAGTACTTC. It yields the protein CASSPGQHYEQYF.

The DNA for the CDR3 is TGCGCCAGCAGCTTGTGGGCGGGAGGCGAAGAGACCCAGTACTTC. It encodes CASSLWAGGEETQYF. The chain has TRBV5-1 and TRBJ2-5; TRBD2 aligns across 8 bases. The CDR3 extends over 15 amino acids. Germline V gives CDR1 SGHRS, CDR2 YFSETQ. V lost 1 base, J lost 3 bases, and 5 bases stayed unmatched.

This clone was recorded only once. V and J are TRBV7-9 and TRBJ2-1; D is possibly TRBD2 (5 bases). Germline assignment: CDR1 SEHNR and CDR2 FQNEAQ (reference sequence). V was cut by 2 bases and J by 2 bases, with 7 bases left in between. This CDR3 comprises 14 residues. The CDR3 DNA follows: TGTGCCAGCAGCTTACACGGGACCTACAATGAGCAGTTCTTC. Translated, it gives CASSLHGTYNEQFF.

The chain couples TRBV7-9 to TRBJ1-1, with 8 bases aligning to TRBD1. V trimming: 5 bases; J trimming: 8 bases; junction bases outside the gene matches: 10. The CDR3 has 14 residues. Germline assignment: CDR1 SEHNR and CDR2 FQNEAQ (reference sequence). The CDR3 sequence is CASSLGERTGEAFF. As DNA, the CDR3 is TGTGCCAGCAGCCTAGGGGAACGGACAGGGGAAGCTTTCTTT.

A few counts support this clone. V and J are TRBV10-3 and TRBJ2-7, with D possibly TRBD1 on 7 matching bases. This CDR3 spans 14 amino acids. Germline V lookup: CDR1 ENHRY, CDR2 SYGVKD. With 6 bases removed from V and 5 bases from J, the gap between germline ends came to 17 bases. The CDR3, as DNA: TGTGCCATCAGCTCTCAGGGGGGAGACAACGAGCAGTACTTC. It translates to CAISSQGGDNEQYF.

This chain connects TRBV2 to TRBJ2-7; 14 bases agree with TRBD2. The CDR3 contains 16 residues. V was clipped by 7 bases and J by 3 bases; unmatched bases: 8. Germline values: CDR1 SNHLY, CDR2 FYNNEI. DNA for the CDR3: TGTGCCAGCAATCCCGGGGGACTAGCGGGAGACTACGAGCAGTACTTC. It yields the protein CASNPGGLAGDYEQYF.

The chain carries TRBV5-4 and TRBJ2-7; 8 nucleotides align to TRBD1. Germline V gene lookup returns CDR1 SGHNT and CDR2 YYREEE (reference sequence). CDR3 length: 15 residues. Losses at the gene ends were 4 bases for V and 1 base for J; bases not matched to a gene: 7. DNA for the CDR3: TGTGCCAGCAGCCGCACGACAGGGGCTTCCTACGAGCAGTACTTC. Its protein product is CASSRTTGASYEQYF.

As regards this clone: At one boundary the junction diverges from the germline segment, which might be a read error. Other nucleotide sequences in the sample specify the same CDR3. This sequence joins TRBV7-9 and TRBJ1-1; the D is unclear. The CDR3 length is 12 residues. The germline V gene encodes CDR1 SEHNR and CDR2 FQNEAQ (reference sequence). CDR3 sequence: CSSSFMNTEAFF. The CDR3 bases are TGTTCCAGCAGCTTTATGAACACTGAAGCTTTCTTT.

The V call is TRBV15, the J call TRBJ2-7, with 7 bases lining up with TRBD1. CDR3 length equals 15 residues. After removal of 0 bases from V and 6 bases from J, the junction contained 8 bases not matched to a gene. The V gene's germline CDR1 is LNHNV and CDR2 YYDKDF (reference sequence). This CDR3 reads CATSRDGTVKGEQYF. The DNA of the CDR3 is TGTGCCACCAGCAGAGATGGGACAGTAAAGGGCGAGCAGTACTTC.

This rearrangement joins TRBV28 to TRBJ1-3, with D unresolved. Per germline, CDR1 MDHEN and CDR2 SYDVKM. CDR3 length equals 12 residues. The V end was cut by 3 bases, the J end by 4 bases, with 4 bases between. This chain's CDR3 is CASSFLGNTIYF. Here the CDR3 DNA reads TGTGCCAGCAGTTTCTTGGGAAACACCATATATTTT.